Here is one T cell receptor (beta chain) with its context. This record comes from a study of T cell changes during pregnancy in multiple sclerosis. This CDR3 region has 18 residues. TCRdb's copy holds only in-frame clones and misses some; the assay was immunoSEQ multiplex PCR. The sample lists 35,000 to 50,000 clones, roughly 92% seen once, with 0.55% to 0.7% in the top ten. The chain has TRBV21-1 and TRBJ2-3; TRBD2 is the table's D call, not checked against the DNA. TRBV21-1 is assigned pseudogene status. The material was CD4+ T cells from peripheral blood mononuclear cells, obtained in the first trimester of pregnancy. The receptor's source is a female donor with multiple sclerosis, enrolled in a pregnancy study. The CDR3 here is CASSYLAGGVLGTDTQYF. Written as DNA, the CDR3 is TGTGCCAGCAGCTACCTAGCGGGAGGGGTTTTAGGCACAGATACGCAGTATTTT.